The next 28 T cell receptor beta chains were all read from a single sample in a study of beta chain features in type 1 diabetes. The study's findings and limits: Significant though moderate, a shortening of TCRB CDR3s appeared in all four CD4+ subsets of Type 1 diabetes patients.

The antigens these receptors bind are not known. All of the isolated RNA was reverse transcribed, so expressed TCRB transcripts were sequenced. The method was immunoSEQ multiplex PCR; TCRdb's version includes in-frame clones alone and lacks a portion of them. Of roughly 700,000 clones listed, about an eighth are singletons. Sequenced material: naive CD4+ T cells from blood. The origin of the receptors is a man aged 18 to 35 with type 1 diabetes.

The CDR3 spells CASSLGRTGLAQETQYF. CDR3 in DNA: TGTGCCAGCAGCTTAGGCAGGACAGGGCTAGCCCAAGAGACCCAGTACTTC. The J gene is TRBJ2-5, the V gene TRBV7-3; TRBD1 matches 8 bases. The J segment lost 1 base and the V segment lost 2 bases, leaving 9 bases of the junction unmatched. Looked up from germline, CDR1 is SGHTA and CDR2 is FQGTGA. The CDR3 loop spans 17 amino acids.

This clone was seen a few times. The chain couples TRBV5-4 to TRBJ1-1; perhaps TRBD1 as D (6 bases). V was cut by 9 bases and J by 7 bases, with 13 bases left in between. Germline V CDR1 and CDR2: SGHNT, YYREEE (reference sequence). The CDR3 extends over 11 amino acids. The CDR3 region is CAISKDSEAFF. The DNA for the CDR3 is TGTGCCATCTCCAAGGACAGTGAAGCTTTCTTT.

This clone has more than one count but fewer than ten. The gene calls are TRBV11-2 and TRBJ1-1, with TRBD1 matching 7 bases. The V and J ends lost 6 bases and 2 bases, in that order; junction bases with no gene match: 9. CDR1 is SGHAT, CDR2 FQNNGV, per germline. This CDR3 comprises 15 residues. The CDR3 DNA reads TGTGCCAGCAGAGCGATCGGGACAGTCAACACTGAAGCTTTCTTT. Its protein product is CASRAIGTVNTEAFF.

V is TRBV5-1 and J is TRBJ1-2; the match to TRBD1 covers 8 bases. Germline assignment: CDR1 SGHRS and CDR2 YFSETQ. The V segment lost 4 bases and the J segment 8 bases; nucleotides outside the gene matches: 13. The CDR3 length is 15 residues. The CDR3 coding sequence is TGCGCCAGCAGCCTAAAGACAGGGGAAGGAATCGGCTACACCTTC. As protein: CASSLKTGEGIGYTF.

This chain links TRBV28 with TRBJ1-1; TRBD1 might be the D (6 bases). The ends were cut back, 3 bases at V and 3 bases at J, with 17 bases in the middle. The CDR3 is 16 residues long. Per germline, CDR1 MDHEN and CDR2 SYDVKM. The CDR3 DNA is TGTGCCAGCAGTTTCATTGGGGGGCGTATGGACACTGAAGCTTTCTTT. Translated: CASSFIGGRMDTEAFF.

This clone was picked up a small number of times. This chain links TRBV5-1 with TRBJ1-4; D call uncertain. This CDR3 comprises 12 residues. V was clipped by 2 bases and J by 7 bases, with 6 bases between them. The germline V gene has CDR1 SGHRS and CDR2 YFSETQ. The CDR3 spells CASSLKGEKLFF. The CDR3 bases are TGCGCCAGCAGCTTAAAAGGTGAAAAACTGTTTTTT.

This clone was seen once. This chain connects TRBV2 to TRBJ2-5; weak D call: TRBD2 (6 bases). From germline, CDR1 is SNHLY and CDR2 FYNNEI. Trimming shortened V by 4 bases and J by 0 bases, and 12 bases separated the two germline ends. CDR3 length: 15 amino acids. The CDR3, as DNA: TGTGCCAGCAGTGTGATGGGGGGTAACCAAGAGACCCAGTACTTC. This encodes CASSVMGGNQETQYF. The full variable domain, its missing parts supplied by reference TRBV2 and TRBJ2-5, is EPEVTQTPSHQVTQMGQEVILRCVPISNHLYFYWYRQILGQKVEFLVSFYNNEISEKSEIFDDQFSVERPDGSNFTLKIRSTKLEDSAMYFCASSVMGGNQETQYFGPGTRLLVL.

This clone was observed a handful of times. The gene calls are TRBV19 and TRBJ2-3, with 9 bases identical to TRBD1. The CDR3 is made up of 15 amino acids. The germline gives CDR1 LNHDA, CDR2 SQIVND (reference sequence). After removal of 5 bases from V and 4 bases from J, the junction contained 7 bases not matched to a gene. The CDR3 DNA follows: TGTGCCAGTAGTGAGGGACAGGGTAACCCAGATACGCAGTATTTT. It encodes CASSEGQGNPDTQYF.

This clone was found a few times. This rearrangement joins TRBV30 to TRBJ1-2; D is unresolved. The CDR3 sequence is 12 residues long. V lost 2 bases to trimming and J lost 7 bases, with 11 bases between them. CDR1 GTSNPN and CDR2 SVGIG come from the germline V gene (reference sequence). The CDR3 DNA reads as TGTGCCTGGAGTTCTTACGGGGTTGGCTACACCTTC. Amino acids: CAWSSYGVGYTF.

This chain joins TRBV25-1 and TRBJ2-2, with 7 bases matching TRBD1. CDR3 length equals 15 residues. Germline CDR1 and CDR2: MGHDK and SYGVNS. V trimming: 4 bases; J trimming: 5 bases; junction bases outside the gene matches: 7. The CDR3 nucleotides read TGTGCCAGCAGTGCCGGGACAGATGGGACCGGGGAGCTGTTTTTT. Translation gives CASSAGTDGTGELFF.

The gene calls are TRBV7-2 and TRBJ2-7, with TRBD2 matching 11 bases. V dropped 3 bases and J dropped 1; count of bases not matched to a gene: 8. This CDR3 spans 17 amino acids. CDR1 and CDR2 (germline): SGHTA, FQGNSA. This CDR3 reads CASSLGLAGGFSYEQYF. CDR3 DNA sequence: TGTGCCAGCAGCTTGGGGCTAGCGGGGGGATTTTCCTACGAGCAGTACTTC.

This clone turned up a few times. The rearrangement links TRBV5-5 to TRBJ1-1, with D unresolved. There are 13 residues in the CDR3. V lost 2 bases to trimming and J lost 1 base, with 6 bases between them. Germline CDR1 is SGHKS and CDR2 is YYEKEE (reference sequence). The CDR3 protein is CASSLDTNTEAFF. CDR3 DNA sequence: TGTGCCAGCAGCTTAGATACGAACACTGAAGCTTTCTTT.

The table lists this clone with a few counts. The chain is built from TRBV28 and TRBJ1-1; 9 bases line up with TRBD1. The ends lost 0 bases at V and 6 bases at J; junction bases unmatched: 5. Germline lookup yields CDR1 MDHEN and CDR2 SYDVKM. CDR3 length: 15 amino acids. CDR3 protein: CASSLWRGQGPEAFF. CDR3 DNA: TGTGCCAGCAGTTTATGGAGGGGACAGGGACCTGAAGCTTTCTTT.

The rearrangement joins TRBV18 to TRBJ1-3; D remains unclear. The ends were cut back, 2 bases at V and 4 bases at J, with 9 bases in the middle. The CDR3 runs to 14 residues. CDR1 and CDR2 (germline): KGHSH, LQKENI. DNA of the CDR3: TGTGCCAGCTCACCAAATACGGAGGGAAACACCATATATTTT. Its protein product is CASSPNTEGNTIYF.

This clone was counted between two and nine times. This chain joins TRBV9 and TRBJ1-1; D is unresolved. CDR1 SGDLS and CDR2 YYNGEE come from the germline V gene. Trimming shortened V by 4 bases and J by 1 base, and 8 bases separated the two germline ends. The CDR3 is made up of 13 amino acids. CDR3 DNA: TGTGCCAGCAGCCTCGGGTGGAACACTGAAGCTTTCTTT. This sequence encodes CASSLGWNTEAFF.

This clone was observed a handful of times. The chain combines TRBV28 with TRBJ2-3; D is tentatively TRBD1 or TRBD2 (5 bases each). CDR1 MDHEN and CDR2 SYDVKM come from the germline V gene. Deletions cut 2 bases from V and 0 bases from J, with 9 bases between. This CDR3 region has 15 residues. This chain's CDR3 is CASSLQWGSTDTQYF. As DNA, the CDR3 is TGTGCCAGCAGTTTACAGTGGGGGAGCACAGATACGCAGTATTTT.

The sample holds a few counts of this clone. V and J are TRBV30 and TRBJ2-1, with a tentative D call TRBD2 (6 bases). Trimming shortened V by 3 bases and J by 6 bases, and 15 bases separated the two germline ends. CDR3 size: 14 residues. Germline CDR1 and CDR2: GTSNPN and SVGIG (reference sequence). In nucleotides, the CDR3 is TGTGCCTGGAGCGGGACTCCGAGTTTCAATGAGCAGTTCTTC. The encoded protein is CAWSGTPSFNEQFF.

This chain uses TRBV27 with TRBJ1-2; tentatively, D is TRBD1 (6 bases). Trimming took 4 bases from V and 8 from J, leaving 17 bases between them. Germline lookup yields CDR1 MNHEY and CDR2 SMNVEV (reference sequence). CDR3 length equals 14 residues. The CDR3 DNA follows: TGTGCCAGCAGTTCAGCCGGGACACCCTCGGGCTACACCTTC. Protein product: CASSSAGTPSGYTF.

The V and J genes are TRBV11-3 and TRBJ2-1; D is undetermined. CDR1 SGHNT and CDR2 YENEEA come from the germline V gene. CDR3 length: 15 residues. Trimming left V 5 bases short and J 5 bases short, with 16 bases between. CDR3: CASSPQWGTDNEQFF. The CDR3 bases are TGTGCCAGCAGCCCTCAGTGGGGTACCGACAATGAGCAGTTCTTC.

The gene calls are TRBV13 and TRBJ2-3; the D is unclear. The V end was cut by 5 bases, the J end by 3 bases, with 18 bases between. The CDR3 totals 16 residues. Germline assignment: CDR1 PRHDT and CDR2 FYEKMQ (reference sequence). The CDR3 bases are TGTGCCAGCAGCCCCCCTCTTAGGGCCGAGACAGATACGCAGTATTTT. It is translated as CASSPPLRAETDTQYF.

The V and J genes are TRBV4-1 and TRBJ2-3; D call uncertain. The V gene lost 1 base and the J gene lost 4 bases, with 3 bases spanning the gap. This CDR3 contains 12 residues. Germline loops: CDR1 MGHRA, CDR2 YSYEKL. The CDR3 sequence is CASSQVADTQYF. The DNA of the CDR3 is TGCGCCAGCAGCCAAGTGGCAGATACGCAGTATTTT.

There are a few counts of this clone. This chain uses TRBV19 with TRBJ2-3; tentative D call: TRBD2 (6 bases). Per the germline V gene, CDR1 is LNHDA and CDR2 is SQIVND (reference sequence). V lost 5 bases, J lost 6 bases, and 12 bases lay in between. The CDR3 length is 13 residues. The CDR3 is CASSPGLRDTQYF. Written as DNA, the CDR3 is TGTGCCAGTAGTCCCGGACTACGGGATACGCAGTATTTT.

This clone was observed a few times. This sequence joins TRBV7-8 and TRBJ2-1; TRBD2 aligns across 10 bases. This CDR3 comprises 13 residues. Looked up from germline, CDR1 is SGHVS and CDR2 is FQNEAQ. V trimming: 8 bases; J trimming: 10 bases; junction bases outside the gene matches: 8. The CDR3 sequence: CASLTSGLGEQFF. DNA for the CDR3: TGTGCCAGCCTGACTAGCGGGTTGGGGGAGCAGTTCTTC.

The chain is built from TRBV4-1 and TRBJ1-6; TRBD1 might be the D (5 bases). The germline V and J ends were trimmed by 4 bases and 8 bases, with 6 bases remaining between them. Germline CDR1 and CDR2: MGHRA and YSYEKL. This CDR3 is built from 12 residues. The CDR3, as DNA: TGCGCCAGCAGCCCGGGGCATTCACCCCTCCACTTT. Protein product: CASSPGHSPLHF.

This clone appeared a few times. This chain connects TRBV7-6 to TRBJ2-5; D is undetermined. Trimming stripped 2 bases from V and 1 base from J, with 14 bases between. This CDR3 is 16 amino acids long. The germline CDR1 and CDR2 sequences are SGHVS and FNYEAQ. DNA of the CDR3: TGTGCCAGCAGCTTAATGGCAACTCAAGGCCAAGAGACCCAGTACTTC. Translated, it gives CASSLMATQGQETQYF. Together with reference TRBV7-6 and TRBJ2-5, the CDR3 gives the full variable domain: GAGVSQSPRYKVTKRGQDVALRCDPISGHVSLYWYRQALGQGPEFLTYFNYEAQQDKSGLPNDRFSAERPEGSISTLTIQRTEQRDSAMYRCASSLMATQGQETQYFGPGTRLLVL.

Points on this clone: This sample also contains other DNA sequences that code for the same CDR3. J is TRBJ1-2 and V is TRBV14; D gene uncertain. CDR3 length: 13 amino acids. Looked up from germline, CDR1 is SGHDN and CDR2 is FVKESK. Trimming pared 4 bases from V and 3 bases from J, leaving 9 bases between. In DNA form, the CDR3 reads TGTGCCAGCAGCCCGCGGGTGGACTATGGCTACACCTTC. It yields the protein CASSPRVDYGYTF.

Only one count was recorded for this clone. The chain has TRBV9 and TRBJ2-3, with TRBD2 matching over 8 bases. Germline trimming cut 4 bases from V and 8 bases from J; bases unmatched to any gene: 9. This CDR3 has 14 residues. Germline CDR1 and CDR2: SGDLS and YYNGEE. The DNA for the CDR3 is TGTGCCAGCAGCCCCACGGGGGGGCCGGGTACGCAGTATTTT. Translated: CASSPTGGPGTQYF.

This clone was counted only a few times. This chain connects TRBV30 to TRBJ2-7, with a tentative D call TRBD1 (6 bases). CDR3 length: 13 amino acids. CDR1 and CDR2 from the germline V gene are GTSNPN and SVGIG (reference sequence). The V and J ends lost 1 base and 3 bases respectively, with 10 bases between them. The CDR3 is CAWSGDRRYEQYF. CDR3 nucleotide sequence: TGTGCCTGGAGTGGCGACAGGCGCTACGAGCAGTACTTC.